The rows below give T cell receptor beta chains drawn from one sample of a study of shared clonotypes between healthy human individuals. Data came from immunoSEQ multiplex PCR; TCRdb stores just in-frame clones and leaves some out. The table includes around 1.5 million clones, nearly 99% detected once. The sample comprised naive CD4+ T cells sorted from blood. The origin of the receptors is a young man in good health. Each CDR3 is given with its conserved first and last residue. A D gene is named only where the DNA matches it firmly. Clone size, where shown, is once, few, many, or a class for clones that have expanded.

d_gene,abundance,v_gene,j_gene,CDR3aa,CDR3nt
TRBD2,-,TRBV6-1,TRBJ2-2,CASSERTLAGWNTGELFF,TGTGCCAGCAGTGAGCGGACGCTAGCGGGGTGGAACACCGGGGAGCTGTTTTTT
-,-,TRBV7-2,TRBJ2-2,CASSFSPGELFF,TGTGCCAGCAGCTTTTCCCCCGGGGAGCTGTTTTTT
TRBD1,-,TRBV6-1,TRBJ1-4,CASSGVQGAGEKLFF,TGTGCCAGCAGTGGGGTACAGGGGGCGGGGGAAAAACTGTTTTTT
TRBD2,once,TRBV5-1,TRBJ2-3,CASSSGLSLASTDTQYF,TGCGCCAGCAGCTCGGGACTATCTTTGGCTAGCACAGATACGCAGTATTTT
TRBD1,-,TRBV18,TRBJ2-5,CASSLSGQGVQETQYF,TGTGCCAGCTCACTATCGGGACAGGGGGTACAAGAGACCCAGTACTTC
-,-,TRBV11-3,TRBJ2-1,CASSQRVGEQFF,TGTGCCAGCAGCCAAAGGGTGGGTGAGCAGTTCTTC
-,-,TRBV6-5,TRBJ2-7,CASSQGLSYEQYF,TGTGCCAGCAGTCAGGGCCTTTCCTACGAGCAGTACTTC
-,-,TRBV7-9,TRBJ2-7,CASSPAYAEGISYEQYF,TGTGCCAGCAGCCCAGCCTACGCGGAGGGGATCTCCTACGAGCAGTACTTC
-,once,TRBV18,TRBJ1-1,CASSYRASNTEAFF,TGTGCCAGCTCATACAGGGCCTCAAACACTGAAGCTTTCTTT
TRBD2,-,TRBV28,TRBJ2-7,CASDGGAGVRYEQYF,TGTGCCAGCGATGGGGGAGCGGGAGTTAGGTACGAGCAGTACTTC
TRBD2,-,TRBV9,TRBJ2-1,CASSVVSGQGGDNEQFF,TGTGCCAGCAGCGTAGTTTCCGGGCAGGGAGGGGACAATGAGCAGTTCTTC
TRBD2,-,TRBV9,TRBJ2-5,CASSAYSGPGGETQYF,TGTGCCAGCAGCGCCTATAGCGGTCCCGGGGGGGAGACCCAGTACTTC
TRBD1,-,TRBV4-1,TRBJ2-5,CASSQEQRATGGETQYF,TGCGCCAGCAGCCAAGAGCAAAGAGCAACAGGGGGGGAGACCCAGTACTTC
-,few,TRBV9,TRBJ1-1,CASSVAQNTEAFF,TGTGCCAGCAGCGTAGCCCAGAACACTGAAGCTTTCTTT
TRBD1,-,TRBV19,TRBJ1-1,CASSLRSPERTGVQAFF,TGTGCCAGTAGCCTTAGGTCCCCAGAACGGACAGGGGTACAAGCTTTCTTT
-,-,TRBV5-4,TRBJ2-3,CASSPRRVGSSDTQYF,TGTGCCAGCAGCCCACGACGTGTCGGGAGTTCAGATACGCAGTATTTT
-,-,TRBV9,TRBJ2-1,CASSVDSGAGREQFF,TGTGCCAGCAGCGTAGATTCGGGTGCGGGTCGTGAGCAGTTCTTC
TRBD2,-,TRBV14,TRBJ2-7,CASSLDRAGTSGRLWHEQYF,TGTGCCAGCAGCCTTGACAGGGCCGGGACTAGCGGGAGACTGTGGCACGAGCAGTACTTC
-,-,TRBV13,TRBJ2-1,CASSLYDSKPQDEQFF,TGTGCCAGCAGCTTATACGACAGTAAGCCCCAGGATGAGCAGTTCTTC
TRBD1,-,TRBV18,TRBJ2-2,CASSPSTGDTGELFF,TGTGCCAGCTCACCAAGCACAGGGGACACCGGGGAGCTGTTTTTT
TRBD2,few,TRBV7-2,TRBJ2-7,CASSLEASRPGLAGVQYF,TGTGCCAGCAGCTTAGAGGCTAGCAGGCCCGGACTAGCGGGAGTGCAGTACTTC
TRBD1,-,TRBV5-3,TRBJ1-2,CARSQTGTGAVYGYTF,TGTGCCAGAAGCCAAACCGGGACAGGGGCGGTCTATGGCTACACCTTC
-,-,TRBV19,TRBJ2-2,CASSSTSAGELFF,TGTGCCAGTAGTTCGACATCCGCCGGGGAGCTGTTTTTT
-,-,TRBV18,TRBJ2-5,CASSPSGSQETQYF,TGTGCCAGCTCACCTTCAGGGAGTCAAGAGACCCAGTACTTC
-,-,TRBV7-9,TRBJ2-7,CASQGEYEQYF,TGTGCCAGCCAGGGAGAGTACGAGCAGTACTTC
TRBD2,-,TRBV18,TRBJ2-7,CASSPTGTSGIYEQYF,TGTGCCAGCTCACCGACCGGGACTAGCGGGATTTACGAGCAGTACTTC
-,once,TRBV7-3,TRBJ2-1,CASSPDIHNEQFF,TGTGCCAGCAGCCCGGACATACACAATGAGCAGTTCTTC
TRBD1,once,TRBV28,TRBJ1-2,CASRPPGQTNYGYTF,TGTGCCAGCAGGCCTCCGGGACAGACTAACTATGGCTACACCTTC
-,-,TRBV30,TRBJ1-5,CACGGVRQPQHF,TGTGCCTGTGGAGGAGTAAGGCAGCCCCAGCATTTT
TRBD2,-,TRBV15,TRBJ2-7,CATSRLGTSGGTYEQYF,TGTGCCACCAGCAGACTAGGGACTAGCGGGGGCACCTACGAGCAGTACTTC
TRBD2,-,TRBV11-2,TRBJ2-1,CASSPVGGSQYNEQFF,TGTGCCAGCAGCCCAGTCGGCGGGAGTCAGTACAATGAGCAGTTCTTC
TRBD2,-,TRBV9,TRBJ2-7,CASSVRASGSDPAGYEQYF,TGTGCCAGCAGCGTCCGAGCTAGCGGGAGTGACCCGGCGGGCTACGAGCAGTACTTC
TRBD1,-,TRBV5-6,TRBJ2-1,CASRPQGGEQFF,TGTGCCAGCCGCCCGCAAGGGGGCGAGCAGTTCTTC
-,-,TRBV5-1,TRBJ2-2,CASSLEGLHTGELFF,TGCGCCAGCAGCTTGGAAGGACTCCACACCGGGGAGCTGTTTTTT
-,-,TRBV15,TRBJ2-1,CATSRDKATWSYNEQFF,TGTGCCACCAGCAGAGATAAGGCTACCTGGTCCTACAATGAGCAGTTCTTC
-,-,TRBV28,TRBJ1-1,CASSLTTSNTEAFF,TGTGCCAGCAGTTTAACAACCTCGAACACTGAAGCTTTCTTT
-,-,TRBV10-2,TRBJ2-3,CASMDRELITDTQYF,TGCGCCAGCATGGATAGGGAATTAATCACAGATACGCAGTATTTT
TRBD2,-,TRBV10-1,TRBJ2-1,CASSVGTNRDNEQFF,TGCGCCAGCAGTGTTGGGACTAACCGAGACAATGAGCAGTTCTTC
TRBD1,-,TRBV9,TRBJ1-4,CASSVGPGQGWANEKLFF,TGTGCCAGCAGCGTAGGGCCGGGACAGGGATGGGCTAATGAAAAACTGTTTTTT
-,-,TRBV5-5,TRBJ1-5,CASSLLGLNQPQHF,TGTGCCAGCAGCTTGCTAGGACTCAATCAGCCCCAGCATTTT
-,-,TRBV5-4,TRBJ2-7,CASSPGPGRSYEQYF,TGTGCCAGCAGCCCCGGACCAGGCCGCTCCTACGAGCAGTACTTC
-,-,TRBV6-5,TRBJ2-3,CASSAGLTTDTQYF,TGTGCCAGCAGCGCGGGCCTTACCACAGATACGCAGTATTTT
-,once,TRBV6-4,TRBJ2-1,CASSGEDFDEQFF,TGTGCCAGCAGCGGTGAGGATTTTGATGAGCAGTTCTTC